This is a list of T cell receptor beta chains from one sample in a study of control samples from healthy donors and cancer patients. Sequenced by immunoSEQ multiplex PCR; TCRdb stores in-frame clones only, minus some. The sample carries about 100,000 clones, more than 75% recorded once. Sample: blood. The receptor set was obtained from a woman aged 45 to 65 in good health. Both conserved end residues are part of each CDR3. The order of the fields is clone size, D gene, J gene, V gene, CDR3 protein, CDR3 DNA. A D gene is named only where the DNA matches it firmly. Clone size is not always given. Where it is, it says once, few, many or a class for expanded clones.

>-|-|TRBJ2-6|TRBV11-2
CASSLGHSGANVLTF
TGTGCCAGCAGCTTAGGCCACTCTGGGGCCAACGTCCTGACTTTC
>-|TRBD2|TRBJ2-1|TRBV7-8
CASSAGTSGTLYNEQFF
TGTGCCAGCAGCGCCGGGACTAGCGGGACTCTCTACAATGAGCAGTTCTTC
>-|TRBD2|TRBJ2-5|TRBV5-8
CASSLGGTSAKTQYF
TGTGCCAGCAGCTTGGGTGGGACTAGCGCAAAGACCCAGTACTTC
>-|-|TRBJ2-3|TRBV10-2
CASSESSPDHTQYF
TGCGCCAGCAGTGAGTCGAGCCCGGACCATACGCAGTATTTT
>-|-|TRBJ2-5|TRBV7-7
CASSLGPSSFETQYF
TGTGCCAGCAGCTTAGGCCCGTCTTCATTTGAGACCCAGTACTTC
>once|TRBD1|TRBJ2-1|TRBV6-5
CASSRTGGYNEQFF
TGTGCCAGCAGCCGGACAGGGGGCTACAATGAGCAGTTCTTC
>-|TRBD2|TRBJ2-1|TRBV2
CASGYGLGTNEQFF
TGTGCCAGCGGGTACGGACTAGGAACCAATGAGCAGTTCTTC
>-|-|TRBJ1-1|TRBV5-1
CASSLTPGDPEAFF
TGCGCCAGCAGCCTGACCCCGGGGGACCCTGAAGCTTTCTTT
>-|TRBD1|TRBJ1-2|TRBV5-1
CASSLVPTGGGHGYTF
TGCGCCAGCAGCTTGGTTCCGACAGGGGGCGGACATGGCTACACCTTC
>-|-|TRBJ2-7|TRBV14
CASSQSPVEQYF
TGTGCCAGCAGCCAGTCCCCGGTCGAGCAGTACTTC
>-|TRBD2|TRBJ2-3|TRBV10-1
CASSELRLAGGRYTPDTQYF
TGCGCCAGCAGTGAGTTAAGACTAGCGGGGGGGAGGTATACCCCAGATACGCAGTATTTT
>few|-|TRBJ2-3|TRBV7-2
CASSSPPWSGDREDTQYF
TGTGCCAGCAGCTCACCCCCCTGGTCGGGGGATAGGGAGGATACGCAGTATTTT
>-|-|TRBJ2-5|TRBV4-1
CASSRRGTEETQYF
TGCGCCAGCAGCCGCAGGGGAACGGAAGAGACCCAGTACTTC
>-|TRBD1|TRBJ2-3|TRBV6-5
CAGQDRVGFADTQYF
TGTGCCGGCCAGGACAGGGTCGGGTTTGCAGATACGCAGTATTTT
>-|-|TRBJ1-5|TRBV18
CASSPLPDLSNQPQHF
TGTGCCAGCTCACCACTGCCAGACCTTAGCAATCAGCCCCAGCATTTT
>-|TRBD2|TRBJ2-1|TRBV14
CASSQAGGPSNEQFF
TGTGCCAGCAGCCAAGCGGGAGGGCCCTCTAATGAGCAGTTCTTC
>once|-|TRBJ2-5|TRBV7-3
CASSLDQETQYF
TGTGCCAGCAGCCTTGACCAAGAGACCCAGTACTTC
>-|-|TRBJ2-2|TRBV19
CASSMSGGRGGELFF
TGTGCCAGTAGTATGTCCGGGGGGCGTGGCGGGGAGCTGTTTTTT
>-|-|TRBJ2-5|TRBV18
CASSPISQAQGYQETQYF
TGTGCCAGCTCACCCATATCACAGGCTCAGGGGTACCAAGAGACCCAGTACTTC
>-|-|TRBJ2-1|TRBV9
CASSEGGPYNEQFF
TGTGCCAGCAGTGAAGGGGGTCCGTACAATGAGCAGTTCTTC
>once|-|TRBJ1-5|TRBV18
CASSPRATGSNQPQHF
TGTGCCAGCTCACCACGGGCTACCGGAAGCAATCAGCCCCAGCATTTT
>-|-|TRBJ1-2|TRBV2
CASSEGAAYGYTF
TGTGCCAGCAGTGAAGGGGCGGCGTATGGCTACACCTTC
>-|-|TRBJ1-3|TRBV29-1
CSVDRHGDGNTIYF
TGCAGCGTTGACCGGCATGGGGACGGAAACACCATATATTTT
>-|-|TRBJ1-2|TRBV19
CASSTTIRTAPNYGYTF
TGTGCCAGTAGTACCACTATAAGGACAGCCCCGAACTATGGCTACACCTTC
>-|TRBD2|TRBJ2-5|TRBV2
CASSETLAGQETQYF
TGTGCCAGCAGTGAAACGCTAGCGGGTCAAGAGACCCAGTACTTC
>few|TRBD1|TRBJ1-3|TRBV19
CASTFSTGFAGNTIYF
TGTGCCAGTACCTTCTCGACAGGGTTTGCTGGAAACACCATATATTTT
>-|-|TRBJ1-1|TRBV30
CAYEEGLMNTEAFF
TGTGCATATGAGGAGGGACTCATGAACACTGAAGCTTTCTTT
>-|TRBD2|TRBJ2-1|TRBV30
CAWNLGGNEQFF
TGTGCCTGGAACCTGGGGGGGAATGAGCAGTTCTTC
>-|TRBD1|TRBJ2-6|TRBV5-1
CASSLEGQGTSSGANVLTF
TGCGCCAGCAGCTTGGAGGGACAGGGGACCTCCTCTGGGGCCAACGTCCTGACTTTC
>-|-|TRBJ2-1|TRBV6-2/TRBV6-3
CASSYFDDLVEQFF
TGTGCCAGCAGTTACTTTGATGATTTAGTTGAGCAGTTCTTC
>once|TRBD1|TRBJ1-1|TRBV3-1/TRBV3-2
CASSPRPGGTYTEAFF
TGTGCCAGCAGCCCCCGGCCAGGGGGCACGTACACTGAAGCTTTCTTT
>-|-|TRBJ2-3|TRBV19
CASSIAGDPSTDTQYF
TGTGCCAGTAGTATAGCGGGGGACCCGAGCACAGATACGCAGTATTTT
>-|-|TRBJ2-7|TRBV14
CASSQFGQGSYEQYF
TGTGCCAGCAGCCAATTCGGCCAGGGCTCCTACGAGCAGTACTTC
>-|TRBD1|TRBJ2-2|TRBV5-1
CASSVNRGQNTGELFF
TGCGCCAGCAGCGTTAACAGGGGGCAGAACACCGGGGAGCTGTTTTTT
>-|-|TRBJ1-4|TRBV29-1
CSARDGLNEKLFF
TGCAGCGCCAGGGACGGGCTTAATGAAAAACTGTTTTTT
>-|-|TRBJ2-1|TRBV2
CASSGGKDFYNEQFF
TGTGCCAGCAGTGGGGGGAAGGACTTCTACAATGAGCAGTTCTTC
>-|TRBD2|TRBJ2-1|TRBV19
CATAGRRELDEQFF
TGTGCCACCGCCGGTAGGCGGGAGCTGGATGAGCAGTTCTTC
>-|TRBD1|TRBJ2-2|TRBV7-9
CASSLTGVDTGELFF
TGTGCCAGCAGCTTAACAGGGGTGGACACCGGGGAGCTGTTTTTT
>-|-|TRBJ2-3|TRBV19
CASSIVTPQDTQYF
TGTGCCAGTAGTATAGTTACACCCCAAGATACGCAGTATTTT
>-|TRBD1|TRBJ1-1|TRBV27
CASSEHRGQLSAFF
TGTGCCAGCAGTGAGCACAGGGGTCAACTCTCGGCTTTCTTT
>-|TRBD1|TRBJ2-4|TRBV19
CASSIPVQDRKNIQYF
TGTGCCAGTAGTATCCCAGTTCAGGACAGGAAAAACATTCAGTACTTC
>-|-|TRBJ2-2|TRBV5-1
CASRLSGAGELFF
TGCGCCAGCAGACTCTCGGGGGCCGGGGAGCTGTTTTTT
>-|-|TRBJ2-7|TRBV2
CASGMGWFSYEQYF
TGTGCCAGCGGGATGGGCTGGTTTTCCTACGAGCAGTACTTC
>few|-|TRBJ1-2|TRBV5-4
CASSLVGVYTF
TGTGCCAGCAGCTTAGTAGGGGTATACACCTTC
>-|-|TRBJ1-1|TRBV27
CASSLYMGTEAFF
TGTGCCAGCAGTTTATATATGGGCACTGAAGCTTTCTTT
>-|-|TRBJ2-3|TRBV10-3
CAISVTDTQYF
TGTGCCATCAGTGTGACAGATACGCAGTATTTT
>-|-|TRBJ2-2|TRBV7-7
CASRAGDMMAGELFF
TGTGCCAGCAGGGCAGGGGATATGATGGCCGGGGAGCTGTTTTTT
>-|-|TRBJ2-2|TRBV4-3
CASSQANRVPGELFF
TGCGCCAGCAGCCAGGCGAACAGGGTCCCCGGGGAGCTGTTTTTT
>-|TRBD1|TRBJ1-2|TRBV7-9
CASSFPKQGALSGYTF
TGTGCCAGCAGCTTCCCCAAACAGGGGGCCCTAAGCGGCTACACCTTC
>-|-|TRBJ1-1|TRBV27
CASSIAGATEAFF
TGTGCCAGCAGTATCGCGGGGGCGACTGAAGCTTTCTTT
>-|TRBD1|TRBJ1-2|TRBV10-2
CASTTGVNYGYTF
TGCGCCAGCACGACAGGGGTCAACTATGGCTACACCTTC
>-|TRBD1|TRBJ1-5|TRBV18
CASSPGTGAYQPQHF
TGTGCCAGCTCCCCAGGGACAGGGGCTTATCAGCCCCAGCATTTT
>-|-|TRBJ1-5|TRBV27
CASSPKRARDQPQHF
TGTGCCAGCAGTCCGAAGCGTGCCAGGGATCAGCCCCAGCATTTT
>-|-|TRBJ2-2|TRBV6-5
CASSYSMPGELFF
TGTGCCAGCAGTTACTCGATGCCCGGGGAGCTGTTTTTT
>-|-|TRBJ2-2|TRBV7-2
CASSPRGDTNTGELFF
TGTGCCAGCAGCCCCCGTGGGGACACCAACACCGGGGAGCTGTTTTTT